Given below is one TCR beta chain in context. What this receptor recognizes is not known. No base quality information exists; no much larger clone differs at one position. This specimen belongs to a study of shared clonotypes between healthy human individuals (TCRdb year 2020). For the study in its entirety: The cohort included a few men and a couple of women between 18 and 49 years of age. Between about 0.94 and 8.9 billion PBMCs per donor were obtained by leukapheresis. To estimate repertoire size and how much clonotype sharing occurs between individuals, the study deeply sequenced the blood TCR repertoires of about 5 healthy adults. For each donor, three plates each were used for CD4 naive and CD4 memory, two plates were used for CD8 naive, and one plate was used for CD8 memory. To increase sequencing depth and limit assay-specific biases, TCR repertoire library preparation and sequencing were carried out by different laboratories using diverse techniques. On the study overall, not on this receptor specifically: Higher generation probabilities were observed for clonotypes shared by all four sorted-subset donors than for non-shared clonotypes. Incomplete sequencing was indicated by rarefaction of sorted-subset datasets, despite the large sequencing depth. Because the study included only a small number of donors, the genetic and exposure-history diversity represented was limited. When several donors were compared, the shared fraction of clonotypes was roughly 4.8% for naive CD4, around 3.6% for naive CD8, 2.3% for memory CD4, and approximately 0.4% for memory CD8. Naive subsets generally had larger estimated clonotype richness than memory subsets did. Sampling was restricted to blood, and TCR repertoires in tissue are likely to differ from TCR repertoires in blood. Based on pairwise subsampling, the degree of clonotype sharing among donors was expected to be affected by sequencing depth.

TCR CDR3 regions were amplified from genomic DNA by multiplex PCR using the deep immunoSEQ assay. For each cell subset, the extracted genomic DNA was distributed evenly across all wells of several immunoSEQ 96-well plates, and each plate served as one replicate. For sorted subsets, each replicate PCR was loaded with roughly 200 ng genomic DNA, equivalent to approximately 27,000 T cell genomes. Purified libraries were measured with a Qubit 3.0 fluorometer, size-checked on a Bioanalyzer 2100, and measured again with the KAPA Library Quantification kit. Every immunoSEQ 96-well plate was sequenced on a dedicated single-read 150-cycle Illumina NextSeq 550 flow cell. Per the source publication's procedure: Because the immunoSEQ output held only junctional sequences and lacked quality scores, the filtering could not match the filtering applied to full-length reads. Sequences were annotated with PyIR, a Python wrapper for IgBLAST v1.9, and V/J genes and CDR3 were assigned using IMGT germline references. Reads were filtered out if the reads had weak V/J assignments (E-value above 1e-6), no CDR3, stop codons, out-of-frame junctions, or ambiguous translated residues. V3J clonotypes were defined by identical inferred V gene, J gene, and CDR3 amino acid sequence. The percentage overlap between two repertoires was calculated by dividing the number of shared unique clonotypes by the size of the smaller repertoire. Repertoire richness was assessed with RTK rarefaction, the Chao1 estimator, and Recon v2.1 estimates of unobserved clonotypes. For all TCRbeta clonotypes obtained by the gDNA method from several donors, generation probabilities were computed with OLGA. Drawn from immuneACCESS, this table holds only the in-frame rearrangements with V and J called that TCRdb kept. Clones are partly lost; checked studies trace under half to an unresolved V gene and leave the rest unexplained. V and J calls and clone size are copied from that table; D and trimming were computed from the DNA. This sample lists about 2,200,000 clones; roughly 91% were detected once. The ten largest clones take up 1.5% to 2% of the sample.

CD8 naive samples were obtained by positive selection for CCR7 among CD45RO-negative cells, yielding a CD45RA+CCR7+ population from which TemRA cells were excluded. The donors were healthy, HIV-negative adults with no recently reported acute infections or vaccinations. Only Caucasian adults living in Nashville, Tennessee, USA were represented among the donors. Blood was obtained by leukapheresis, after which PBMCs were separated by Ficoll-Histopaque density gradient centrifugation and cryopreserved in liquid nitrogen vapor phase. Analytical flow cytometry was used to check the purity and quantity of every magnetically sorted T cell population. Genomic DNA was isolated from each sorted fraction and quantified by UV absorbance on a Nanodrop 2000c. The germline V gene sets CDR1 to SGHDN and CDR2 to FVKESK. Trimming at the junction amounts to 5 bases on V and 3 bases on J, and the germline ends lie 17 bases apart. The CDR3 goes from the cysteine to the phenylalanine over 15 residues. Only the CDR3 portion is preserved as DNA: 45 bases, with reading frame beginning at the first base.

The sequenced material came from naive CD8+ T cells from PBMCs. The sample's cell subset or site label is to be understood as: CD45RA+CCR7+. This receptor was identified in a man aged 18 to 30 in good health. Some clones in this sample may be carry-over from other donors' samples. This sequence uses TRBV14 and TRBJ2-7, with the D gene uncertain. The DNA reads as follows: TGTGCCAGCAGCTCGGTCGGTCCAGCGATCTACGAGCAGTACTTC. It translates as CASSSVGPAIYEQYF.